Presented here are 13 T cell receptor beta chains from one specimen sequenced in a study of technical replicates of blood from several donors. The method was immunoSEQ multiplex PCR; TCRdb's version includes in-frame clones alone and lacks a portion of them. The table includes over 50,000 clones, around 93% detected once. Sequenced: PBMCs. The origin of the receptors is a human donor in good health. Some clones in this sample may be carry-over from other donors' samples.

The CDR3 here is CASGTVYSNQPQHF. The CDR3 nucleotides read TGTGCCAGCGGGACAGTCTATAGCAATCAGCCCCAGCATTTT. This sequence joins TRBV2 and TRBJ1-5; TRBD1 matches 7 bases. The CDR3 extends over 14 amino acids. V shed 8 bases and J 0 bases; nucleotides not matched to a gene: 4. Germline V gene lookup returns CDR1 SNHLY and CDR2 FYNNEI.

The chain employs TRBV5-6 and TRBJ2-5; possible D gene TRBD1, 6 bases. From germline, CDR1 is SGHDT and CDR2 YYEEEE. V shed 2 bases and J shed 5 bases, with 13 bases lying between them. The length of the CDR3 is 14 residues. CDR3 amino acids: CASSFQGTGETQYF. In nucleotides, the CDR3 is TGTGCCAGCAGCTTCCAGGGGACGGGGGAGACCCAGTACTTC.

The chain links TRBV11-3 to TRBJ2-1; tentative D call: TRBD2 (6 bases). Germline lookup yields CDR1 SGHNT and CDR2 YENEEA. V gave up 5 bases and J gave up 7 bases, with 15 bases separating them. CDR3 length: 14 amino acids. In DNA form, the CDR3 reads TGTGCCAGCAGCCCGCGAGGGGAGGCTAATGAGCAGTTCTTC. Its protein is CASSPRGEANEQFF.

The gene calls are TRBV29-1 and TRBJ1-4, with 7 bases identical to TRBD1. Per the germline V gene, CDR1 is SQVTM and CDR2 is ANQGSEA. Germline trimming cut 5 bases from V and 8 bases from J; bases unmatched to any gene: 5. The CDR3 consists of 12 residues. In DNA, the CDR3 is TGCAGCGTTAACAGGGGCGGCGAAAAACTGTTTTTT. Its protein product is CSVNRGGEKLFF.

The chain carries TRBV7-9 and TRBJ1-2; possibly TRBD1 for D (5 bases). This CDR3 region has 14 residues. V lost 6 bases, J lost 2 bases, and 13 bases lay in between. Per germline, CDR1 SEHNR and CDR2 FQNEAQ (reference sequence). Written as DNA, the CDR3 is TGTGCCAGCAGTGTGGGAGGGGCGAACTATGGCTACACCTTC. The encoded protein is CASSVGGANYGYTF.

The gene calls are TRBV2 and TRBJ2-5, with 9 bases aligning to TRBD2. CDR3 length equals 13 residues. Germline lookup yields CDR1 SNHLY and CDR2 FYNNEI. After removal of 4 bases from V and 7 bases from J, the junction contained 4 bases not matched to a gene. CDR3: CASSVRREGTQYF. CDR3 DNA sequence: TGTGCCAGCAGTGTACGGCGGGAGGGGACCCAGTACTTC.

In this sample, this clone turned up once. This chain uses TRBV18 with TRBJ1-1; TRBD1 agrees at 7 bases. CDR1 and CDR2 from the germline V gene are KGHSH and LQKENI. The CDR3 totals 15 residues. Trimming removed 3 bases from V and 3 bases from J; junction bases left unmatched: 7. The CDR3 bases are TGTGCCAGCTCACCGCAACAGGGGTTGGACACTGAAGCTTTCTTT. This sequence encodes CASSPQQGLDTEAFF.

This chain connects TRBV4-1 to TRBJ2-1, with 14 bases fitting TRBD2. Losses at the gene ends were 1 base for V and 4 bases for J; bases not matched to a gene: 9. Germline lookup yields CDR1 MGHRA and CDR2 YSYEKL. This CDR3 is 19 amino acids long. The CDR3 sequence: CASSQATGTSGRMYNEQFF. In nucleotides, the CDR3 is TGCGCCAGCAGCCAAGCAACCGGGACTAGCGGGAGAATGTACAATGAGCAGTTCTTC.

The rearrangement uses TRBV9 and TRBJ2-1; TRBD2 agrees at 11 bases. Germline CDR1 reads SGDLS; CDR2 reads YYNGEE. There are 16 residues in the CDR3. V gave up 4 bases and J gave up 9 bases; unmatched junction bases: 12. The CDR3 DNA follows: TGTGCCAGCAGCCCTAACCTAGCGGGGGGTCGAGGTGAGCAGTTCTTC. Amino acids: CASSPNLAGGRGEQFF. Drawing the rest from reference TRBV9 and TRBJ2-1, the complete variable domain is DSGVTQTPKHLITATGQRVTLRCSPRSGDLSVYWYQQSLDQGLQFLIQYYNGEERAKGNILERFSAQQFPDLHSELNLSSLELGDSALYFCASSPNLAGGRGEQFFGPGTRLTVL.

V gene TRBV28 combines with J gene TRBJ1-1; 10 nucleotides match TRBD1. The ends lost 2 bases at V and 5 bases at J; junction bases unmatched: 5. There are 15 residues in the CDR3. Germline CDR1 MDHEN, CDR2 SYDVKM. CDR3 protein: CASSLRTGGKTEAFF. CDR3 in DNA: TGTGCCAGCAGTTTAAGGACAGGGGGGAAAACTGAAGCTTTCTTT. Supplemented by reference TRBV28 and TRBJ1-1, the full variable domain reads DVKVTQSSRYLVKRTGEKVFLECVQDMDHENMFWYRQDPGLGLRLIYFSYDVKMKEKGDIPEGYSVSREKKERFSLILESASTNQTSMYLCASSLRTGGKTEAFFGQGTRLTVV.

The chain is built from TRBV4-1 and TRBJ2-1; 11 nucleotides line up with TRBD2. Germline CDR1 is MGHRA and CDR2 is YSYEKL. After removal of 2 bases from V and 10 bases from J, the junction contained 19 bases not matched to a gene. This CDR3 has 19 residues. The DNA for the CDR3 is TGCGCCAGCAGCCAAACCTCCCAAACCCCTAGCGGGGGGCCGGGAGAGCAGTTCTTC. It specifies CASSQTSQTPSGGPGEQFF.

The V and J genes are TRBV7-2 and TRBJ2-7; 9 positions match TRBD2. The length of the CDR3 is 14 residues. Germline V lookup: CDR1 SGHTA, CDR2 FQGNSA. With 3 bases clipped from V and 5 bases from J, the junction kept 5 bases outside the gene matches. The CDR3 reads CASSFPGLAHEQYF. CDR3 bases: TGTGCCAGCAGCTTTCCGGGACTAGCCCACGAGCAGTACTTC.

The V gene is TRBV4-3, the J gene TRBJ2-7, with 11 bases fitting TRBD1. Unmatched junction bases numbered 11, after V lost 3 bases and J lost 7 bases. Per the germline V gene, CDR1 is LGHNA and CDR2 is YSLEER. This CDR3 has 16 amino acids. CDR3 bases: TGCGCCAGCAGCCATTCCTGGACAGGGGGCCCCTGGGAGCAGTACTTC. It yields the protein CASSHSWTGGPWEQYF.